Shown below are 9 T cell receptor beta chains from a single sample sequenced in a study of patients and donors after allogeneic stem cell transplantation. TCRdb re-derived calls from the RT-PCR reads in MiXCR, one entry per CDR3 protein. The repertoire includes roughly 960,000 distinct CDR3 sequences, over 15% of them detected once, and about 6% sits in the top ten. Source material: blood, either unsorted or a sorted T cell fraction (not recorded which). All receptors come from a human donor who was either an allogeneic HSCT recipient or a stem cell or donor lymphocyte infusion donor (not recorded which). It is not recorded whose cells these are; they may come from a transplant donor.

This clonotype has only a few counts. The V call is TRBV27, the J call TRBJ2-5, with 8 bases identical to TRBD2. CDR3 size: 14 residues. V lost 5 bases to trimming and J lost 6 bases; unmatched junction nucleotides: 8. Germline CDR1 is MNHEY and CDR2 is SMNVEV (reference sequence). The CDR3 sequence: CASSPGGGLKTQYF. CDR3 DNA sequence: TGTGCCAGCAGTCCCGGGGGGGGCCTTAAGACCCAGTACTTC.

This clonotype was counted between two and nine times. This chain connects TRBV28 to TRBJ2-4; D may be TRBD2 (5 bases). Germline CDR1 and CDR2: MDHEN and SYDVKM. The CDR3 consists of 13 residues. V gave up 9 bases and J gave up 8 bases, with 17 bases separating them. The CDR3 DNA sequence: TGTGCCAGTAACTACGGGAATCTGGACATTCAGTACTTC. The encoded protein is CASNYGNLDIQYF.

CDR3 bases: TGCAGTGCTAGAGTGAAGGGAGCCCCGCTCAATGAGCAGTTCTTC. As protein: CSARVKGAPLNEQFF. V gene TRBV20-1 combines with J gene TRBJ2-1; tentatively, D is TRBD2 (5 bases). The CDR3 consists of 15 residues. Trimming cost V 1 base and J 6 bases, with 16 bases left between them. Germline CDR1 reads DFQATT; CDR2 reads SNEGSKA (reference sequence).

The sample holds a few counts of this clonotype. J is TRBJ2-3 and V is TRBV10-3, with 13 bases aligning to TRBD2. The germline gives CDR1 ENHRY, CDR2 SYGVKD. Trimming cost V 10 bases and J 3 bases; bases outside gene matches: 7. This CDR3 comprises 15 residues. In DNA form, the CDR3 reads TGTGCCACTGCTGTGGGACTAGCGGGGACAGATACGCAGTATTTT. This translates into CATAVGLAGTDTQYF.

The chain couples TRBV24-1 to TRBJ1-5; TRBD1 agrees at 9 bases. Germline V gene data show CDR1 as KGHDR and CDR2 as SFDVKD. V was clipped by 4 bases and J by 3 bases; unmatched bases: 6. The CDR3 runs 16 residues. CDR3 sequence (DNA): TGTGCCACCAGTGAACCGGGACAGGGCCTCAATCAGCCCCAGCATTTT. Encoded protein: CATSEPGQGLNQPQHF.

This clonotype was picked up a small number of times. This sequence joins TRBV15 and TRBJ2-1; D is unclear. CDR3 length: 13 amino acids. Trimming took 0 bases from V and 2 from J, leaving 2 bases between them. Germline loops: CDR1 LNHNV, CDR2 YYDKDF (reference sequence). CDR3 sequence (DNA): TGTGCCACCAGCAGAGAGGCCTACAATGAGCAGTTCTTC. It encodes CATSREAYNEQFF.

This clonotype came up a few times. The V gene is TRBV14, the J gene TRBJ2-1; 7 bases match TRBD2. Germline V CDR1 and CDR2: SGHDN, FVKESK. Trimming cost V 3 bases and J 6 bases; bases outside gene matches: 14. There are 17 residues in the CDR3. The chain's CDR3 is CASSQGGTTIPLNEQFF. The CDR3 DNA reads as TGTGCCAGCAGCCAGGGGGGGACTACCATACCACTCAATGAGCAGTTCTTC.

This clonotype showed up just a few times. V is TRBV30 and J is TRBJ1-2, with D maybe TRBD1 (6 bases). CDR3 length: 15 residues. Germline CDR1 GTSNPN, CDR2 SVGIG (reference sequence). V lost 6 bases, J lost 5 bases, and 22 bases lay in between. The CDR3 spells CACSPQGGRTYGYTF. In DNA, the CDR3 is TGTGCCTGTTCCCCCCAAGGGGGGCGCACGTATGGCTACACCTTC.

The CDR3 sequence is CASSATGVLDTQYF. As DNA, the CDR3 is TGTGCCAGCAGTGCAACAGGGGTGTTAGATACGCAGTATTTT. The chain recombines TRBV6-1 with TRBJ2-3; 7 bases agree with TRBD1. This CDR3 contains 14 residues. Germline values: CDR1 MNHNS, CDR2 SASEGT. Trimming took 4 bases from V and 5 from J; bases not matched to a gene: 6.